The 26 T cell receptor beta chains below were found in one sample sequenced in a study of cytomegalovirus exposure and HLA in healthy donors. The primer mix had 60 Vbeta and 13 Jbeta primers. Assay: immunoSEQ multiplex PCR; the TCRdb copy retains only in-frame clones and omits some. The top ten hold less than 2% of the sample, which has about 150,000 clones, around 9.7% seen once. The specimen was PBMCs. These receptors originate from a man aged 50-59 years in good health and CMV-seronegative.

This clone was counted a few times. This chain uses TRBV4-1 with TRBJ1-2; 10 nucleotides agree with TRBD1. CDR1 and CDR2 (germline): MGHRA, YSYEKL. This CDR3 region has 14 residues. Trimming took 3 bases from V and 6 from J; bases not matched to a gene: 4. This chain's CDR3 is CASSHLGTGDGYTF. The CDR3 DNA reads TGCGCCAGCAGCCATCTAGGGACAGGGGATGGCTACACCTTC.

The V call is TRBV7-8, the J call TRBJ1-1; D is unclear. The CDR3 is 16 residues long. Germline V lookup: CDR1 SGHVS, CDR2 FQNEAQ. V lost 1 base, J lost 1 base, and 13 bases lay in between. This CDR3 reads CASSLGVLPENTEAFF. For the CDR3, the DNA is TGTGCCAGCAGCTTAGGAGTCCTCCCTGAGAACACTGAAGCTTTCTTT.

This clone was observed a few times. V and J are TRBV27 and TRBJ1-4; D is uncertain. The CDR3 contains 17 residues. Trimming removed 5 bases from V and 0 bases from J, with 16 bases in between. CDR1 MNHEY and CDR2 SMNVEV come from the germline V gene (reference sequence). CDR3 loop: CASSPTGLGATNEKLFF. In DNA form, the CDR3 reads TGTGCCAGCAGTCCCACCGGCCTCGGAGCAACTAATGAAAAACTGTTTTTT.

This chain joins TRBV5-1 and TRBJ1-1; tentative D call: TRBD1 (5 bases). This CDR3 is built from 14 residues. Between the trimmed V and J ends, which lost 5 bases and 0 bases, there was a span of 11 bases. Germline V gene lookup returns CDR1 SGHRS and CDR2 YFSETQ. Written as DNA, the CDR3 is TGCGCCAGCAGGGAGGGGACGATGAACACTGAAGCTTTCTTT. This translates into CASREGTMNTEAFF.

As for this clone: Other nucleotide sequences from this sample produce the same CDR3. The chain joins TRBV7-9 to TRBJ2-7, with D possibly matching TRBD2 (6 bases). The germline CDR1 and CDR2 sequences are SEHNR and FQNEAQ (reference sequence). The CDR3 spans 14 residues. V lost 3 bases and J lost 2, with 11 bases in between. The CDR3 spells CASSFVGEAYEQYF. CDR3 nucleotides: TGTGCCAGCAGCTTTGTAGGGGAGGCCTACGAGCAGTACTTC. Together with reference TRBV7-9 and TRBJ2-7, the CDR3 gives the full variable domain: DTGVSQNPRHKITKRGQNVTFRCDPISEHNRLYWYRQTLGQGPEFLTYFQNEAQLEKSRLLSDRFSAERPKGSFSTLEIQRTEQGDSAMYLCASSFVGEAYEQYFGPGTRLTVT.

This clone was seen only a few times. The chain joins TRBV11-2 to TRBJ1-2; the D gene is possibly TRBD1 (5 bases). The germline gives CDR1 SGHAT, CDR2 FQNNGV. V was pared by 2 bases and J by 2 bases, with 12 bases between. This CDR3 region has 15 residues. CDR3 bases: TGTGCCAGCAGCTTATCCCAGGGTATGAACTATGGCTACACCTTC. It is translated as CASSLSQGMNYGYTF.

The chain uses TRBV9 and TRBJ2-3; 8 bases align to TRBD2. The V segment lost 4 bases and the J segment 3 bases; nucleotides outside the gene matches: 13. CDR1 SGDLS and CDR2 YYNGEE come from the germline V gene. CDR3 size: 17 residues. As DNA, the CDR3 is TGTGCCAGCAGCCCTACGTCTCGGCGGGGGGTAACAGATACGCAGTATTTT. Translation gives CASSPTSRRGVTDTQYF.

This clone was recorded a few times. The rearrangement joins TRBV2 to TRBJ1-5; TRBD1 aligns across 7 bases. The CDR3 length is 16 residues. V lost 6 bases to trimming and J lost 0 bases; unmatched junction nucleotides: 8. Germline CDR1 reads SNHLY; CDR2 reads FYNNEI. The CDR3 bases are TGTGCCAGCAGCTATGAGGGACAGAATAGCAATCAGCCCCAGCATTTT. Amino acids: CASSYEGQNSNQPQHF.

The rearrangement uses TRBV4-2 and TRBJ1-1; a weak D match, TRBD1 (5 bases). Germline V gene lookup returns CDR1 LGHNA and CDR2 YNFKEQ. The CDR3 extends over 13 amino acids. Trimming shortened V by 6 bases and J by 2 bases, and 10 bases separated the two germline ends. The DNA of the CDR3 is TGTGCCAGCAGGCGTCAGGGAAACACTGAAGCTTTCTTT. Its protein product is CASRRQGNTEAFF.

There are a few counts of this clone. V and J are TRBV4-2 and TRBJ2-7; 7 nucleotides align to TRBD2. This CDR3 is built from 16 residues. Trimming removed 4 bases from V and 3 bases from J; junction bases left unmatched: 12. Germline CDR1 and CDR2: LGHNA and YNFKEQ. In DNA form, the CDR3 reads TGTGCCAGCAGCCCTTCGTATGGTGAGCGGGACTACGAGCAGTACTTC. Protein product: CASSPSYGERDYEQYF.

This clone has only a few counts. The J gene is TRBJ2-3, the V gene TRBV5-4, with D possibly being TRBD2 (6 bases). The ends were cut back, 2 bases at V and 3 bases at J, with 13 bases in the middle. CDR3 length equals 15 residues. Germline V gene data show CDR1 as SGHNT and CDR2 as YYREEE (reference sequence). The CDR3 coding sequence is TGTGCCAGCAGCTTCGGGGGACGAAGGACAGATACGCAGTATTTT. It codes for CASSFGGRRTDTQYF.

A few counts support this clone. This chain links TRBV7-9 with TRBJ1-6; TRBD1 matches 7 bases. The CDR3 covers 17 residues. The V gene end was trimmed by 5 bases and the J gene end by 6 bases; junction bases not matched to a gene: 13. CDR1 SEHNR and CDR2 FQNEAQ come from the germline V gene (reference sequence). The CDR3 DNA follows: TGTGCCAGCAGCCTAGGCAGGGGGTCCGAAAGTAATTCACCCCTCCACTTT. Translated: CASSLGRGSESNSPLHF.

This chain joins TRBV28 and TRBJ2-7; the match to TRBD2 covers 8 bases. This CDR3 comprises 16 residues. CDR1 is MDHEN, CDR2 SYDVKM, per germline. V lost 2 bases and J lost 0; bases outside the gene matches: 6. As DNA, the CDR3 is TGTGCCAGCAGTTTAAAGGGCGGGAGGTTCTCCTACGAGCAGTACTTC. Translated, it gives CASSLKGGRFSYEQYF. Variable domain in full (rest from reference TRBV28 and TRBJ2-7): DVKVTQSSRYLVKRTGEKVFLECVQDMDHENMFWYRQDPGLGLRLIYFSYDVKMKEKGDIPEGYSVSREKKERFSLILESASTNQTSMYLCASSLKGGRFSYEQYFGPGTRLTVT.

This clone was observed a handful of times. The V and J genes are TRBV5-5 and TRBJ1-5; no firm D call. The CDR3 length is 14 residues. CDR1 is SGHKS and CDR2 is YYEKEE in the germline V gene (reference sequence). Trimming stripped 4 bases from V and 0 bases from J, with 8 bases between. CDR3 in DNA: TGTGCCAGCAGCCCTCCCTCTAGCAATCAGCCCCAGCATTTT. Translation: CASSPPSSNQPQHF.

This clone was detected a few times. This chain uses TRBV25-1 with TRBJ2-5; TRBD2 might be the D (5 bases). The germline V and J ends were trimmed by 8 bases and 4 bases, with 14 bases remaining between them. The CDR3 runs 13 residues. Germline assignment: CDR1 MGHDK and CDR2 SYGVNS. The CDR3 DNA sequence: TGTGCCAGCCGCCGGGAAGGAAGAGAGACCCAGTACTTC. This codes for CASRREGRETQYF.

V and J are TRBV21-1 and TRBJ2-2; TRBD1 was called by the table and not checked on the DNA. TRBV21-1 has pseudogene status. CDR3 length: 19 amino acids. CDR3 in amino acids: CASSSSMAYRGENTGELFF. The DNA for the CDR3 is TGTGCCAGCAGTAGTTCCATGGCGTACAGGGGGGAGAACACCGGGGAGCTGTTTTTT.

The chain joins TRBV19 to TRBJ1-5, with TRBD1 identical over 9 bases. This CDR3 is 14 amino acids long. With V trimmed by 8 bases and J by 2 bases, 4 bases remained unmatched. Germline V gene sequence: CDR1 LNHDA, CDR2 SQIVND (reference sequence). CDR3 protein: CASQTGGGNQPQHF. The CDR3 nucleotides are TGTGCCAGTCAGACAGGGGGGGGCAATCAGCCCCAGCATTTT.

This clone was picked up a small number of times. This chain connects TRBV30 to TRBJ1-6; D may be TRBD1 (5 bases). Germline CDR1 is GTSNPN and CDR2 is SVGIG (reference sequence). The CDR3 is 17 residues long. V lost 3 bases, J lost 3 bases, and 18 bases lay in between. In nucleotides, the CDR3 is TGTGCCTGGAGAATTTCCTTTTGGGGGGACTATAATTCACCCCTCCACTTT. It yields the protein CAWRISFWGDYNSPLHF.

The table lists this clone with a few counts. CDR3 sequence reads: CASSLVSYEQYF. The CDR3 DNA sequence: TGTGCCAGCAGCTTAGTTAGCTACGAGCAGTACTTC. V usage is TRBV7-2 and J usage is TRBJ2-7, with D unresolved. The CDR3 consists of 12 residues. With 1 base removed from V and 3 bases from J, the gap between germline ends came to 4 bases. The V gene's germline CDR1 is SGHTA and CDR2 FQGNSA. Full variable domain (remainder filled in from reference TRBV7-2 and TRBJ2-7): GAGVSQSPSNKVTEKGKDVELRCDPISGHTALYWYRQSLGQGLEFLIYFQGNSAPDKSGLPSDRFSAERTGGSVSTLTIQRTQQEDSAVYLCASSLVSYEQYFGPGTRLTVT.

The gene calls are TRBV5-1 and TRBJ2-4, with 8 bases that match TRBD2. This CDR3 is 14 amino acids long. The junction had 6 bases not matched to a gene; V was cut back by 4 bases and J by 6 bases. CDR1 SGHRS and CDR2 YFSETQ come from the germline V gene. CDR3 bases: TGCGCCAGCAGCCCCGGGGGGGCGCGAAACATTCAGTACTTC. Its translation: CASSPGGARNIQYF.

The chain links TRBV7-9 to TRBJ2-7; maybe TRBD2 (6 bases). V lost 2 bases and J lost 4, with 12 bases in between. The CDR3 is 14 amino acids. The V gene's germline CDR1 is SEHNR and CDR2 FQNEAQ (reference sequence). In nucleotides, the CDR3 is TGTGCCAGCAGCTTAACCGGGGGTTGGTACGAGCAGTACTTC. Translation gives CASSLTGGWYEQYF.

The chain is built from TRBV28 and TRBJ2-4; possibly TRBD1 for D (6 bases). Trimming removed 5 bases at V and 0 bases at J, with 14 bases between. The V gene's germline CDR1 is MDHEN and CDR2 SYDVKM. The CDR3 sequence is 16 residues long. CDR3 DNA: TGTGCCAGCAGTCGGCCAGGGGTCCTAGCCAAAAACATTCAGTACTTC. Translation: CASSRPGVLAKNIQYF.

V is TRBV18 and J is TRBJ2-3; TRBD2 matches 10 bases. The CDR3 extends over 14 amino acids. J was trimmed by 0 bases and V by 9 bases; bases with no gene match: 3. CDR1 and CDR2 (germline): KGHSH, LQKENI. CDR3 amino acids: CASTSGVSTDTQYF. The CDR3 region has the DNA TGTGCCAGTACTAGCGGGGTTAGCACAGATACGCAGTATTTT.

The genes are TRBV11-2 and TRBJ1-6; TRBD1 matches 8 bases. Germline CDR1 SGHAT, CDR2 FQNNGV. V gave up 4 bases and J gave up 7 bases; unmatched junction bases: 3. This CDR3 has 14 residues. CDR3: CASSSGGDNSPLHF. The DNA for the CDR3 is TGTGCCAGCAGCTCAGGGGGCGACAATTCACCCCTCCACTTT. Full variable domain (remainder filled in from reference TRBV11-2 and TRBJ1-6): EAGVAQSPRYKIIEKRQSVAFWCNPISGHATLYWYQQILGQGPKLLIQFQNNGVVDDSQLPKDRFSAERLKGVDSTLKIQPAKLEDSAVYLCASSSGGDNSPLHFGNGTRLTVT.

About this clone: The identical CDR3 is also encoded by other nucleotide sequences in the sample. The chain carries TRBV5-1 and TRBJ2-7; weak D call: TRBD1 (5 bases). The CDR3 is made up of 13 amino acids. Trimming took 5 bases from V and 1 from J, leaving 10 bases between them. The germline gives CDR1 SGHRS, CDR2 YFSETQ. The CDR3 reads CASRPDISYEQYF. CDR3 coding DNA: TGCGCCAGCAGGCCGGACATTTCCTACGAGCAGTACTTC. Full variable domain (remainder filled in from reference TRBV5-1 and TRBJ2-7): KAGVTQTPRYLIKTRGQQVTLSCSPISGHRSVSWYQQTPGQGLQFLFEYFSETQRNKGNFPGRFSGRQFSNSRSEMNVSTLELGDSALYLCASRPDISYEQYFGPGTRLTVT.

CDR3 protein: CASSFNGRADTQYF. The CDR3 region has the DNA TGTGCCAGCAGTTTCAACGGGAGGGCGGATACGCAGTATTTT. The V call is TRBV27, the J call TRBJ2-3; 8 bases agree with TRBD2. CDR3 size: 14 residues. J lost 6 bases, V lost 3 bases, and 5 bases had no gene match. Germline V gene data show CDR1 as MNHEY and CDR2 as SMNVEV (reference sequence).